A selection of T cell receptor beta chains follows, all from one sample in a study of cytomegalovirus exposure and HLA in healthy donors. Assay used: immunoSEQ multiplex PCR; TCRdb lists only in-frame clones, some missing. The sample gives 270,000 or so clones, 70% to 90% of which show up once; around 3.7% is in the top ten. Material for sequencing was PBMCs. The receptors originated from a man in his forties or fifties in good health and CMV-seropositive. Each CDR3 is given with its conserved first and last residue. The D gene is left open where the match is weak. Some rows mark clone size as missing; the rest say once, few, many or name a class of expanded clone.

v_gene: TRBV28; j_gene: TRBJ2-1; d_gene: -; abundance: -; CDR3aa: CASTVGGQFYNEQFF; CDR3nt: TGTGCCAGCACCGTGGGGGGACAGTTCTACAATGAGCAGTTCTTC
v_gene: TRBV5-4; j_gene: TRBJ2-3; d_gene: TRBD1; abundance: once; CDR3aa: CASSSRDRGTDTQYF; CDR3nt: TGTGCCAGCAGCTCCCGGGACAGGGGGACAGATACGCAGTATTTT
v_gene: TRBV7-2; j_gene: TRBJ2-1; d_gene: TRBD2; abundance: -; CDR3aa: CASSSLAGGHNEQFF; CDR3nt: TGTGCCAGCAGCTCACTAGCGGGAGGCCACAATGAGCAGTTCTTC
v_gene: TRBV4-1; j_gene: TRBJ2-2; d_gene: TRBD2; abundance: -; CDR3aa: CASSPSSGRELFF; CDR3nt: TGTGCCAGCAGCCCCTCTAGCGGTCGGGAGCTGTTTTTT
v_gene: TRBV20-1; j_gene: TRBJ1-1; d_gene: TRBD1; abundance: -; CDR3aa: CSARGQNEAFF; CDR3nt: TGCAGTGCTAGGGGACAGAATGAAGCTTTCTTT
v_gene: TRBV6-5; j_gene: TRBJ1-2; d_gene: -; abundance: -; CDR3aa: CASSYLGTSNYGYTF; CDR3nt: TGTGCCAGCAGTTACTTGGGCACCTCTAACTATGGCTACACCTTC
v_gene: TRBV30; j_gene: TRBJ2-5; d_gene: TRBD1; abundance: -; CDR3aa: CAYRGLETQYF; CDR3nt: TGTGCCTATAGGGGGCTGGAGACCCAGTACTTC
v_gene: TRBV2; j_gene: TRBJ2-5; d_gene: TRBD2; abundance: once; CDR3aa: CASIGGLAGLETQYF; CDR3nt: TGTGCCAGCATCGGGGGACTAGCGGGACTGGAGACCCAGTACTTC
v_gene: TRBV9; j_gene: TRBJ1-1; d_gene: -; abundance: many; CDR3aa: CASSAQVDTEAFF; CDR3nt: TGTGCCAGCAGCGCCCAGGTGGACACTGAAGCTTTCTTT
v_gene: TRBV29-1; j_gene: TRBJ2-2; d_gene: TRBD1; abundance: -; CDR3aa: CSGTGQPNTGELFF; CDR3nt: TGCAGCGGGACGGGACAGCCGAACACCGGGGAGCTGTTTTTT
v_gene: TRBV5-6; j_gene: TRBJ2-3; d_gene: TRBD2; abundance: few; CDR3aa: CASSYRTSGRSDTQYF; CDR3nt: TGTGCCAGCAGTTATAGGACTAGCGGGAGATCAGATACGCAGTATTTT
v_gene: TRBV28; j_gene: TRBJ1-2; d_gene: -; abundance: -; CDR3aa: CALQGRSTDDYGYTF; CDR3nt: TGTGCACTACAGGGTCGTTCTACCGACGACTATGGCTACACCTTC
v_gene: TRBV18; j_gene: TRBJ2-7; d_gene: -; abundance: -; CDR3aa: CASSPPGGRDEQYF; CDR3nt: TGTGCCAGCTCACCACCGGGGGGGCGCGACGAGCAGTACTTC
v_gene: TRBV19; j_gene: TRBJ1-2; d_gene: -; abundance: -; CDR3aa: CASSGRGPYGYTF; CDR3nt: TGTGCCAGTAGTGGCAGGGGCCCCTATGGCTACACCTTC
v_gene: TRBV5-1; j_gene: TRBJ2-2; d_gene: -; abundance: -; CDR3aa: CASSSGGLMNTGELFF; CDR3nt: TGCGCCAGCAGCTCCGGTGGGCTGATGAACACCGGGGAGCTGTTTTTT
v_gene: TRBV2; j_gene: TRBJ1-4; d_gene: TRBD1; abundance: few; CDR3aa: CASSEGQGSWEKLFF; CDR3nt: TGTGCCAGCAGTGAAGGACAGGGTTCATGGGAAAAACTGTTTTTT
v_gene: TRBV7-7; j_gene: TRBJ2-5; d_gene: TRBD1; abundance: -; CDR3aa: CASSRGTGKETQYF; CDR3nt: TGTGCTAGCAGCAGAGGGACAGGGAAAGAGACCCAGTACTTC
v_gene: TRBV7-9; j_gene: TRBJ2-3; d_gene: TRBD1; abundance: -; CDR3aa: CASSLLTGRIDTQYF; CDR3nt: TGTGCCAGCAGCTTACTGACAGGGCGAATAGATACGCAGTATTTT
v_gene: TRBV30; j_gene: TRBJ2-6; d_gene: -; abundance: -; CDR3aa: CAWSVEAASTSIFSGANVLTF; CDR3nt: TGTGCCTGGAGTGTAGAGGCGGCATCCACCTCAATCTTCTCTGGGGCCAACGTCCTGACTTTC
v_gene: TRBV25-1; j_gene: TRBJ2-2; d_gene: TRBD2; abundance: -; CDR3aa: CASRGTSLTGELFF; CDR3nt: TGTGCCAGCAGGGGGACTAGTTTAACCGGGGAGCTGTTTTTT
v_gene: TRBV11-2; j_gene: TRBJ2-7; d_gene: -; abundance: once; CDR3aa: CASSLVSVEQYF; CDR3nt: TGTGCCAGCAGCTTAGTGAGTGTGGAGCAGTACTTC
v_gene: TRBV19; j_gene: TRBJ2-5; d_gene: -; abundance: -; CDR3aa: CASTPYFDQETQYF; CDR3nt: TGTGCCAGCACCCCCTATTTCGACCAAGAGACCCAGTACTTC
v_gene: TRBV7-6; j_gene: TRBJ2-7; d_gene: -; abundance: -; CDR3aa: CASSPLRYEQYF; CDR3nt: TGTGCCAGCAGCCCCCTTAGATACGAGCAGTACTTC